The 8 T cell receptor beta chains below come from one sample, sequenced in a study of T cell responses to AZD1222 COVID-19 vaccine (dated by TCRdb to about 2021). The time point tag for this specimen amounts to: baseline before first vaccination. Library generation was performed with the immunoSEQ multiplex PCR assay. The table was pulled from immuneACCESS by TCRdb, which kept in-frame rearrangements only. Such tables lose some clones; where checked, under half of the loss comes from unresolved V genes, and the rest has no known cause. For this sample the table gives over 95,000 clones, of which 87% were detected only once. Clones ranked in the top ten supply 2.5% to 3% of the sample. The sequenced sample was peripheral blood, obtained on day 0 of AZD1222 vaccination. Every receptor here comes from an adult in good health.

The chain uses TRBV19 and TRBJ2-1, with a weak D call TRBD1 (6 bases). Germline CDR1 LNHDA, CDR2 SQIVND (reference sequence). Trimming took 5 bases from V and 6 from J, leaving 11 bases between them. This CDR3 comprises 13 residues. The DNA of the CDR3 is TGTGCCAGTAGTGTCCTGGGGGCCAATGAGCAGTTCTTC. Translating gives CASSVLGANEQFF. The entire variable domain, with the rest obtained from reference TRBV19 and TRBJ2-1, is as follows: DGGITQSPKYLFRKEGQNVTLSCEQNLNHDAMYWYRQDPGQGLRLIYYSQIVNDFQKGDIAEGYSVSREKKESFPLTVTSAQKNPTAFYLCASSVLGANEQFFGPGTRLTVL.

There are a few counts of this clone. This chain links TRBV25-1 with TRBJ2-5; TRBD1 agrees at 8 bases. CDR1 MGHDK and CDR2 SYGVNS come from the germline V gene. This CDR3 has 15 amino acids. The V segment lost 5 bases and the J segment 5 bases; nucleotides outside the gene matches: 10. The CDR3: CASSPLDREVETQYF. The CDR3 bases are TGTGCCAGCAGTCCCCTGGACAGGGAAGTTGAGACCCAGTACTTC.

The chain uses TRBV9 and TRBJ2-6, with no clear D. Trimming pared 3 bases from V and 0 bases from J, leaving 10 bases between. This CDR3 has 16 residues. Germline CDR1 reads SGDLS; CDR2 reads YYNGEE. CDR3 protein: CASSAQKNSGANVLTF. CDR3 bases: TGTGCCAGCAGCGCCCAAAAAAACTCTGGGGCCAACGTCCTGACTTTC.

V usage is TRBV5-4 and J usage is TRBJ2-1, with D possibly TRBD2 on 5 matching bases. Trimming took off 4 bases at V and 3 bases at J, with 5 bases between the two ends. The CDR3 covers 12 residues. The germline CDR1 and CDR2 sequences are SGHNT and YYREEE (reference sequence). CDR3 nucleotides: TGTGCCAGCAGCGGACTCTACAATGAGCAGTTCTTC. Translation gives CASSGLYNEQFF.

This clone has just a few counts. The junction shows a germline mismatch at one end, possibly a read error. The CDR3 loop is CASSYSQGSGLSGANVLTF. The DNA of the CDR3 is TGTGCCAGCAGCTACTCTCAGGGGAGCGGACTGTCTGGGGCCAACGTCCTGACTTTC. The chain employs TRBV5-1 and TRBJ2-6; D might be TRBD1 (6 bases). The CDR3 is 19 amino acids. The germline V gene encodes CDR1 SGHRS and CDR2 YFSETQ.

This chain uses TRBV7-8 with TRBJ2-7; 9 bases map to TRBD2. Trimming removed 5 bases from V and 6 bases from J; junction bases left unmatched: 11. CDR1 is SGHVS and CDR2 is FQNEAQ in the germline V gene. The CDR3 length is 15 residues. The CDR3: CASSLSASGAGEQYV. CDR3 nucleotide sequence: TGTGCCAGCAGCCTCTCCGCTAGCGGGGCGGGCGAGCAGTACGTC.

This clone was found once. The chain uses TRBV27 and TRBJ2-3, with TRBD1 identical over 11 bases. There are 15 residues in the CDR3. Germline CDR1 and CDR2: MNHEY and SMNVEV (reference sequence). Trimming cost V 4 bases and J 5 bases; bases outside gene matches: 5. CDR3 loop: CASSSAGQGGDTQYF. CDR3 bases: TGTGCCAGCAGTTCTGCGGGACAGGGGGGAGATACGCAGTATTTT.

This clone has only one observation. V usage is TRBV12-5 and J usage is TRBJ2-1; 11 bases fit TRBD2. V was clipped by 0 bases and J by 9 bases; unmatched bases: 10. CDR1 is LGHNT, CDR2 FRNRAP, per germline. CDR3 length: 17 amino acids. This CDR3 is CASGLVLTLAGGGEQFF. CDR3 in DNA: TGTGCTAGTGGTTTGGTACTAACGCTAGCGGGGGGCGGTGAGCAGTTCTTC.